This T cell receptor (beta chain) comes out of a study of blood T cell repertoires in COVID-19. Turning to the study itself: The United States, Italy and Spain were the sources of the acute and convalescent COVID-19 samples. T cells, B-cell-depleted T cells, or PBMCs provided the cDNA or gDNA that served as material.

Methods used by the authors: Amplification from reference gene primers served as the basis for estimated nucleated cell counts. Sequencing used immunoSEQ multiplex PCR; TCRdb keeps in-frame clones, though not all of them. V, J and clone size are taken as reported in that table, and D and trimming were inferred from the DNA itself. The sample records roughly 280,000 clones, approximately 90% being singletons. There are 13 residues in the CDR3. CDR1 and CDR2 (germline): GTSNPN, SVGIG (reference sequence). V lost 4 bases and J lost 6, with 16 bases in between. This TCR came from a woman aged 30 to 39 with acute COVID-19. The chain uses TRBV30 and TRBJ2-7; D possibly corresponds to TRBD2 (7 bases). The sequenced sample consisted of PBMCs or T cells enriched from blood (not recorded which). The CDR3 protein is CAWMREGGREQYF. The DNA of the CDR3 is TGTGCCTGGATGAGGGAGGGGGGGCGCGAGCAGTACTTC.